This is a list of T cell receptor beta chains from one sample in a study of T-cell memory formation after mild COVID-19. TCRdb re-called the 5' RACE reads with MiXCR, one entry per CDR3 protein. The sample shows about 200,000 distinct CDR3 sequences, 16% of them seen only once. What was sequenced was PBMCs or a T cell subset sorted from them (not recorded which). Source of these receptors: an adult woman who had mild COVID-19 (a few samples of this study predate the infection). Cell type and time point are not known. Each CDR3 is given with its conserved first and last residue. D genes are given only for firm matches. Clone size, where shown, is once, few, many, or a class for clones that have expanded.

NA | NA | TRBJ2-7 | TRBV3-1 | TGTGCCAGCAGCCAGGGGGCCACGATCTCCTACGAGCAGTACTTC | CASSQGATISYEQYF
NA | few | TRBJ1-4 | TRBV5-5 | TGTGCCAGCAGCTTCCCCTCTGGTGAAAAACTGTTTTTT | CASSFPSGEKLFF
NA | few | TRBJ1-1 | TRBV12-3/TRBV12-4 | TGTGCCAGCAGTTTAGGGTTCGATCGCCCTGAAGCTTTCTTT | CASSLGFDRPEAFF
NA | NA | TRBJ1-2 | TRBV21-1 | TGTGCCATCAGGACAGGTGGTGCTGGCTACACCTTC | CAIRTGGAGYTF
TRBD2 | few | TRBJ2-3 | TRBV7-2 | TGTGCCAGCAGCATAGGGACTAGCCGGGATACGCAGTATTTT | CASSIGTSRDTQYF
TRBD1 | NA | TRBJ1-1 | TRBV7-6 | TGTGCCAGCAGCTTGTTCACAGGGGGCGAGAGTGTGAACACTGAAGCTTTCTTT | CASSLFTGGESVNTEAFF
NA | few | TRBJ1-2 | TRBV9 | TGTGCCAGCAGCGTAGGCACGGATCCCCGCTATGGCTACACCTTC | CASSVGTDPRYGYTF
TRBD1 | NA | TRBJ2-7 | TRBV28 | TGTGCCAGCAGCACCCAGGACAGGGATATCCGCGAGCAGTACTTC | CASSTQDRDIREQYF
NA | few | TRBJ1-2 | TRBV29-1 | TGCAGCTCTTGGGACACCCCCCTGGGTGGCTACACCTTC | CSSWDTPLGGYTF
TRBD1 | few | TRBJ2-7 | TRBV5-1 | TGCGCCAGCAGCTTGGCCCTAACCGGGACAGACACCTACGAGCAGTACTTC | CASSLALTGTDTYEQYF
NA | NA | TRBJ1-2 | TRBV5-1 | TGCGCCAGCAGCTGGGACCGGCGATCCTATGGCTACACCTTC | CASSWDRRSYGYTF
NA | few | TRBJ1-1 | TRBV5-1 | TGCGCCAGCAGCCCATGGACGGGGAACACTGAAGCTTTCTTT | CASSPWTGNTEAFF
TRBD1 | NA | TRBJ2-1 | TRBV12-3/TRBV12-4 | TGTGCCAGCAGGGGGACAGGCCGAGAGCAGTTCTTC | CASRGTGREQFF
NA | NA | TRBJ1-6 | TRBV10-2 | TGCGCCAGCAGAGCAGGGTCGGATAATTCACCCCTCCACTTT | CASRAGSDNSPLHF
NA | NA | TRBJ2-6 | TRBV5-1 | TGCGCCAGCAGCTTGGCAGCAGGATCCTCTGGGGCCAACGTCCTGACTTTC | CASSLAAGSSGANVLTF
NA | many | TRBJ2-1 | TRBV29-1 | TGCAGCGTTGATCCGGGTTCGGGGCAGTTCTTC | CSVDPGSGQFF
NA | few | TRBJ2-5 | TRBV2 | TGTGCCAGCAGTGGTTGGGAGACCCAGTACTTC | CASSGWETQYF
NA | NA | TRBJ2-2 | TRBV7-3 | TGTGCCAGCAGCCGTTTCAACACCGGGGAGCTGTTTTTT | CASSRFNTGELFF
TRBD1 | NA | TRBJ2-1 | TRBV9 | TGTGCCAGCAGCGTACAGGGGGCGGACAATGAGCAGTTCTTC | CASSVQGADNEQFF
TRBD1 | NA | TRBJ2-1 | TRBV4-1 | TGCGCCAGCAGCCACACCGGGACAGGGGTCAATGAGCAGTTCTTC | CASSHTGTGVNEQFF
NA | few | TRBJ1-3 | TRBV5-1 | TGCGCCAGCAGGATTGGAAACACCATATATTTT | CASRIGNTIYF
TRBD2 | NA | TRBJ2-1 | TRBV7-6 | TGTGCCAGCAGCCTGACTAGCGGGATCTACAATGAGCAGTTCTTC | CASSLTSGIYNEQFF
NA | few | TRBJ2-1 | TRBV12-3/TRBV12-4 | TGTGCCAGCACCCCGGACAGGAGGGCCCATAATGAGCAGTTCTTC | CASTPDRRAHNEQFF
NA | NA | TRBJ2-7 | TRBV14 | TGTGCCAGCAGCCGGGTGTACGGGACTCTATACGAGCAGTACTTC | CASSRVYGTLYEQYF
NA | NA | TRBJ1-5 | TRBV14 | TGTGCCAGCAGCCAAGATTTGGAACAGCCCCAGCATTTT | CASSQDLEQPQHF
TRBD1 | few | TRBJ2-3 | TRBV7-9 | TGTGCCAGCAGCTCCTACAGGGGGAGAGCAGATACGCAGTATTTT | CASSSYRGRADTQYF
NA | few | TRBJ1-5 | TRBV7-2 | TGTGCCAGCAGCTTAGCTGTCAGGACTCAGCCCCAGCATTTT | CASSLAVRTQPQHF
TRBD1 | many | TRBJ2-7 | TRBV25-1 | TGTGCCAGCACACGGACAGGGGCCTACGAGCAGTACTTC | CASTRTGAYEQYF
TRBD2 | NA | TRBJ2-1 | TRBV9 | TGTGCCAGCAGCGTAGCGGGAGGGCGATTGTATAATGAGCAGTTCTTC | CASSVAGGRLYNEQFF
NA | NA | TRBJ2-5 | TRBV30 | TGTGCCTCCCGAGGTGGGGAGACCCAGTACTTC | CASRGGETQYF
TRBD1 | NA | TRBJ1-3 | TRBV7-9 | TGTGCCAGCAGCTTATCTCGACAGGGAGGGGACACCATATATTTT | CASSLSRQGGDTIYF
TRBD2 | few | TRBJ2-1 | TRBV4-2 | TGTGCCAGCAGCCCCGGCTCGCGGGAGGCCCCTCACAATGAGCAGTTCTTC | CASSPGSREAPHNEQFF
NA | NA | TRBJ1-6 | TRBV20-1 | TGCAGTGCTAGGGGGACTTCCATAGCCCTCCACTTT | CSARGTSIALHF
NA | few | TRBJ2-7 | TRBV5-8 | TGTGCCAGCAGCTTAAGGGGAAACCGCCGGAACGAGCAGTACTTC | CASSLRGNRRNEQYF
TRBD2 | NA | TRBJ2-1 | TRBV5-5 | TGTGCCAGCAGCCTTGGTTCCGGGAGGGGTGAGCAGTTCTTC | CASSLGSGRGEQFF
TRBD2 | few | TRBJ2-5 | TRBV7-2 | TGTGCCAGCAGCTTAAAGGGCCCGGGAGGGATCGCGTACTTC | CASSLKGPGGIAYF
NA | few | TRBJ2-5 | TRBV4-2 | TGTGCCAGCAGCCCCGCTCCAAACGGCGGCAAAGAGACCCAGTACTTC | CASSPAPNGGKETQYF
NA | NA | TRBJ2-3 | TRBV7-2 | TGTGCCAGCAGCTTAGCAGCAGGCTCGAGGGACCGCTTACATTTT | CASSLAAGSRDRLHF
TRBD1 | NA | TRBJ2-3 | TRBV5-1 | TGCGCCAGCAGCCGCTATGGACAGGGGGGAGCAGATACGCAGTATTTT | CASSRYGQGGADTQYF
NA | NA | TRBJ1-2 | TRBV20-1 | TGCAGTGTTAGAGCCGGGGGTAACTATGGCTACACCTTC | CSVRAGGNYGYTF
NA | few | TRBJ2-1 | TRBV19 | TGTGCCAGTAGTCTTCAAGACTTATACAATGAGCAGTTCTTC | CASSLQDLYNEQFF
TRBD2 | NA | TRBJ2-6 | TRBV10-3 | TGTGCCATCAGAGCTAGCGGGGGAGTCTCTGGGGCCAACGTCCTGACTTTC | CAIRASGGVSGANVLTF
NA | few | TRBJ1-2 | TRBV6-6 | TGTGCCAGCAGTTACTCGACAGGACCGGGCGGCTACACCTTC | CASSYSTGPGGYTF
NA | NA | TRBJ2-7 | TRBV27 | TGTGCCAGCAATGACCCCCCGGACCGAAACGGATTGAGGAGTTACGAGCAGTACTTC | CASNDPPDRNGLRSYEQYF